Following are 9 T cell receptor beta chains from one sample sequenced in a study of long-term antiretroviral therapy in people with HIV. Survey-level immunoSEQ v3.0 assays were run. Assay used: immunoSEQ multiplex PCR; TCRdb lists only in-frame clones, some missing. The sample carries some 28,000 clones, 85% to 95% recorded once. Sequencing used unsorted PBMCs, obtained 6.2 years after starting antiretroviral therapy. These receptors came from a man aged 35 to 55 with HIV.

The gene calls are TRBV27 and TRBJ2-7, with 9 nucleotides matching TRBD2. Germline V gives CDR1 MNHEY, CDR2 SMNVEV (reference sequence). CDR3 length: 14 amino acids. The J segment lost 2 bases and the V segment lost 6 bases, leaving 5 bases of the junction unmatched. The CDR3 loop is CASSTSGPAYEQYF. The CDR3 nucleotides read TGTGCCAGCAGCACTAGCGGGCCTGCCTACGAGCAGTACTTC.

The count of this clone is one. DNA for the CDR3: TGTGCCAGCAGCACCCGGACAGGAGCCTACGAGCAGTACTTC. Translation: CASSTRTGAYEQYF. The chain uses TRBV4-2 and TRBJ2-7, with TRBD1 matching over 7 bases. CDR1 is LGHNA and CDR2 is YNFKEQ in the germline V gene. V lost 5 bases to trimming and J lost 2 bases; unmatched junction nucleotides: 6. There are 14 residues in the CDR3.

The chain combines TRBV25-1 with TRBJ2-1, with 8 bases that match TRBD1. The junction had 5 bases not matched to a gene; V was cut back by 4 bases and J by 6 bases. CDR1 MGHDK and CDR2 SYGVNS come from the germline V gene. This CDR3 spans 14 amino acids. The CDR3 loop reads CASSGNTGGNEQFF. The CDR3 DNA follows: TGTGCCAGCAGTGGGAATACAGGGGGCAATGAGCAGTTCTTC.

The chain recombines TRBV29-1 with TRBJ2-3, with TRBD1 matching 10 bases. This CDR3 contains 19 residues. Trimming at V came to 6 bases and at J to 0 bases, leaving 18 bases not matched to a gene. CDR1 SQVTM and CDR2 ANQGSEA come from the germline V gene. The CDR3 protein is CSVRLLTGGARESTDTQYF. CDR3 bases: TGCAGCGTCCGATTATTGACAGGGGGCGCCCGGGAAAGCACAGATACGCAGTATTTT.

The chain is built from TRBV7-3 and TRBJ2-2; no definite D call. The CDR3 contains 13 residues. V lost 3 bases, J lost 6 bases, and 8 bases lay in between. The germline V gene has CDR1 SGHTA and CDR2 FQGTGA. The CDR3 region has the DNA TGTGCCAGCAGCTTGATGTTCGCCGGGGAGCTGTTTTTT. This gives the protein CASSLMFAGELFF.

The CDR3 spells CSANPPGDYGYTF. DNA for the CDR3: TGCAGCGCCAACCCCCCAGGGGACTATGGCTACACCTTC. This chain uses TRBV29-1 with TRBJ1-2; tentative D call: TRBD1 (6 bases). Germline lookup yields CDR1 SQVTM and CDR2 ANQGSEA. The V gene lost 7 bases and the J gene lost 3 bases, with 15 bases spanning the gap. This CDR3 spans 13 amino acids.

This chain links TRBV7-3 with TRBJ2-3, with 9 bases lining up with TRBD2. Losses at the gene ends were 2 bases for V and 1 base for J; bases not matched to a gene: 4. The CDR3 covers 16 residues. The germline V gene encodes CDR1 SGHTA and CDR2 FQGTGA. Written as DNA, the CDR3 is TGTGCCAGCAGCTTAGGAGCGGGGGGTCGCACAGATACGCAGTATTTT. It codes for CASSLGAGGRTDTQYF.

CDR3 bases: TGTGCCAGCAGCTTTGGCGGGGGAACCTACAATGAGCAGTTCTTC. Its protein product is CASSFGGGTYNEQFF. V gene TRBV11-3 combines with J gene TRBJ2-1, with 7 bases that match TRBD2. V lost 3 bases to trimming and J lost 2 bases; unmatched junction nucleotides: 4. Germline V CDR1 and CDR2: SGHNT, YENEEA. The CDR3 contains 15 residues.

The J gene is TRBJ1-2, the V gene TRBV4-3; 9 nucleotides match TRBD1. V lost 4 bases to trimming and J lost 10 bases; unmatched junction nucleotides: 13. The CDR3 loop spans 15 amino acids. The V gene's germline CDR1 is LGHNA and CDR2 YSLEER. CDR3 amino acids: CASSLFRDRVFDYTF. The CDR3 nucleotides read TGCGCCAGCAGCCTCTTCCGGGACAGGGTCTTCGACTACACCTTC.